Listed below are T cell receptor beta chains from one sample, sequenced in a study of Graves' ophthalmopathy and Graves' hyperthyroidism. One entry per CDR3 protein, called by TCRdb with MiXCR from the multiplex PCR reads. The sample shows roughly 600,000 distinct CDR3 sequences, under 40% of them seen only once. Source material: peripheral blood or thyroid tissue (not recorded which). Every receptor here comes from an adult man with Graves' hyperthyroidism. Each CDR3 is given with its conserved first and last residue. Fields, in order: V gene, CDR3 protein.

>TRBV7-8
CASSLVQVAYNSPLHF
>TRBV19
CASTRRGAAGELFF
>TRBV5-5
CASSLAVGMNTEAFF
>TRBV12-3/TRBV12-4
CASSPGGTSLATQYF
>TRBV12-3/TRBV12-4
CASSLMQGGSPLHF
>TRBV19
CASSQGTATTGNTIYF
>TRBV12-3/TRBV12-4
CASSTGTGGVGSEALF
>TRBV6-6
CASSLGGRGGYTF
>TRBV12-3/TRBV12-4
CASSLSGYRNTIYF
>TRBV19
CASSIVTGTGVNSPLHF
>TRBV12-3/TRBV12-4
CASSLGARDTF
>TRBV9
CASSVSEGLGETQYF
>TRBV7-4
CASSFEGGGLTEAFF
>TRBV7-9
CASSLEGATYNEQFF
>TRBV20-1
CSASASLDSNQPQHF
>TRBV12-3/TRBV12-4
CASSPRWELFF
>TRBV24-1
CATSDPTLSDPPSTDTQYF
>TRBV4-1
CASSPRLGGNTEAFF
>TRBV5-1
CASRQGLAGVNEQFF
>TRBV9
CASSPRLAGGELSF
>TRBV2
CAILTGEETQYF
>TRBV7-9
CASSPRDRIHEQYF
>TRBV5-5
CASSLAGTRFYEQYF
>TRBV29-1
CSVLAGVEGYEQYF
>TRBV2
CASSGVGGSPLHF
>TRBV20-1
CSARGGGGPTGELFF
>TRBV5-1
CASSKLQGGETQYF
>TRBV6-5
CASSYRQGRANEKLFF
>TRBV12-3/TRBV12-4
CASSDAEDTARETQYF
>TRBV19
CASTTDNYGYTF
>TRBV7-9
CASSSRDLTYEQYF
>TRBV2
CASSPTSGINQPQHF
>TRBV19
CASTGTGELFF
>TRBV5-6
CASSFIRGAEAFF
>TRBV7-2
CASSPDRENEKLFF
>TRBV2
CASSPGRTYNETQYF
>TRBV2
CASSQDIGGGQPQHF
>TRBV10-3
CAISLGQGPGYTF
>TRBV29-1
CSVVSGLNTEAFF
>TRBV5-6
CASSFAGTGYGGYTF
>TRBV2
CASTSGPYEQYF
>TRBV5-4
CASSAGLADHNEQFF
>TRBV5-1
CASSSGLSGNTEAFF
>TRBV7-9
CASSLGPARGELFF
>TRBV7-3
CASSPVPGTYEQYF
>TRBV20-1
CSASVTTSGTYEQYF
>TRBV19
CASSIRQRRGNTGELFF
>TRBV19
CASSTEDSYGYTF
>TRBV25-1
CASSAPPGPKNTEAFF
>TRBV2
CASTTIPSPQETQYF
>TRBV29-1
CSMEGPTAYEQYF
>TRBV10-3
CAISEGEKAFF
>TRBV7-9
CASSLDQGTEAFF
>TRBV29-1
CSVSGYTF
>TRBV29-1
CSVAGTSSNTGELFF
>TRBV2
CASKRGSGGANVLTF
>TRBV12-3/TRBV12-4
CASGPRADMGYGYTF